Presented here are 7 T cell receptor beta chains from one specimen sequenced in a study of shared clonotypes between healthy human individuals. Libraries were prepared by immunoSEQ multiplex PCR; TCRdb keeps only in-frame clonotypes and omits some of them. The sample carries around 2.1 million clones, almost 96% recorded once. Sequencing was done on a sample of naive CD4+ T cells sorted from blood. Subset in this sample: CD45RA+ positively selected. The receptors were sampled from a young man in good health.

V gene TRBV7-2 combines with J gene TRBJ2-7; a possible D gene is TRBD2 (6 bases). This CDR3 is built from 16 residues. Germline V lookup: CDR1 SGHTA, CDR2 FQGNSA. V was trimmed by 5 bases and J by 0 bases, leaving 17 bases between them. In DNA, the CDR3 is TGTGCCAGCAGCACGAGTGCGGGGCTGAGCTCCTACGAGCAGTACTTC. Translating it yields CASSTSAGLSSYEQYF.

As for this clone: Different DNA sequences within this sample yield the same CDR3. This chain connects TRBV7-2 to TRBJ2-7; D not resolved. The germline V gene has CDR1 SGHTA and CDR2 FQGNSA. The CDR3 length is 11 residues. Trimming pared 2 bases from V and 2 bases from J, leaving 1 base between. CDR3 residues: CASSLTYEQYF. CDR3 DNA: TGTGCCAGCAGCTTAACCTACGAGCAGTACTTC.

A note on this clone: Other DNA sequences in this sample translate to the same CDR3. V usage is TRBV30 and J usage is TRBJ1-4; no firm D call. Trimming stripped 3 bases from V and 3 bases from J, with 8 bases between. The V gene's germline CDR1 is GTSNPN and CDR2 SVGIG (reference sequence). The CDR3 sequence is 13 residues long. CDR3 amino acids: CAWSGQSNEKLFF. DNA of the CDR3: TGTGCCTGGAGCGGGCAGTCTAATGAAAAACTGTTTTTT.

This clone showed up just a few times. CDR3 coding DNA: TGTGCCAGTAGTATAGCCGGAGATGAGCAGTTCTTC. Its translation is CASSIAGDEQFF. The V and J genes are TRBV19 and TRBJ2-1; D unclear. Per germline, CDR1 LNHDA and CDR2 SQIVND (reference sequence). Between the trimmed V and J ends, which lost 1 base and 8 bases, there was a span of 6 bases. The CDR3 length is 12 residues. Full variable domain (outside the CDR3, taken from reference TRBV19 and TRBJ2-1): DGGITQSPKYLFRKEGQNVTLSCEQNLNHDAMYWYRQDPGQGLRLIYYSQIVNDFQKGDIAEGYSVSREKKESFPLTVTSAQKNPTAFYLCASSIAGDEQFFGPGTRLTVL.

This clone was observed once. The J gene is TRBJ1-2, the V gene TRBV18; the D is unclear. Germline loops: CDR1 KGHSH, CDR2 LQKENI. V lost 3 bases and J 5 bases, leaving 16 bases between the germline ends. The CDR3 totals 15 residues. DNA of the CDR3: TGTGCCAGCTCACCTAATACCTTTCTCCCTTATGGCTACACCTTC. Translation: CASSPNTFLPYGYTF.

The chain combines TRBV7-9 with TRBJ2-7; the D is unclear. CDR1 and CDR2 (germline): SEHNR, FQNEAQ (reference sequence). This CDR3 spans 14 amino acids. Between the trimmed V and J ends, which lost 1 base and 1 base, there was a span of 8 bases. CDR3 sequence (DNA): TGTGCCAGCAGCTTAGGGGCATTATCCTACGAGCAGTACTTC. This codes for CASSLGALSYEQYF.

The genes are TRBV6-5 and TRBJ2-7; TRBD1 agrees at 8 bases. The CDR3 consists of 15 residues. V gave up 6 bases and J gave up 3 bases; unmatched junction bases: 10. Germline V lookup: CDR1 MNHEY, CDR2 SVGAGI. DNA of the CDR3: TGTGCCAGCAGACCTACGACAGGGGAGTTCTACGAGCAGTACTTC. Protein: CASRPTTGEFYEQYF.